This is a list of T cell receptor beta chains from one sample in a study of blood T cells in healthy people across ages. TCRdb reprocessed the 5' RACE reads with MiXCR, giving one entry per CDR3 protein. This sample has about 780,000 distinct CDR3 sequences; about 47% occur once, and the top ten carry about a sixth. Specimen: blood. These receptors all stem from a man older than 75 in good health. CDR3s leave out the opening cysteine and the closing phenylalanine or tryptophan.

j_call	v_call	cdr3_aa
TRBJ2-3	TRBV5-1	ASSFGQGPTDTQY
TRBJ2-1	TRBV29-1	SGTTPQGYTGYEQF
TRBJ1-2	TRBV3-1	ASSPPGSWDYGYT
TRBJ2-7	TRBV7-2	ASRISVGGNYEQY
TRBJ2-5	TRBV2	ASSEGWTSGFQETQY
TRBJ2-5	TRBV5-1	ASHQDRQETQY
TRBJ1-2	TRBV12-3/TRBV12-4	ASSYSRHYGYT
TRBJ2-7	TRBV28	ASRNPRGGEQY
TRBJ2-1	TRBV29-1	SVGTAVLGNEQF
TRBJ1-5	TRBV12-3/TRBV12-4	ASSFQGGGNQPQH
TRBJ2-4	TRBV20-1	SARGSGAFNIQY
TRBJ2-7	TRBV27	ASSLGHGYEQY
.	TRBV9	ASSVEARTGYEQY
TRBJ2-7	TRBV7-2	ASSLEPIYEQY
TRBJ2-4	TRBV9	ASSVGAGALQNIQY
TRBJ2-1	TRBV12-3/TRBV12-4	ASSLNGGRALYNEQF